These 20 T cell receptor beta chains were all obtained from the same sample, sequenced in a study of technical replicates of blood from a few donors. Produced via immunoSEQ multiplex PCR; TCRdb's table is partial and in-frame only. This sample yields tens of thousands of clones, of which around 92% are seen a single time; about 0.4% belongs to the top ten. Sequenced input: T cells isolated from PBMCs. Source of these receptors: a human donor in good health.

This chain joins TRBV4-2 and TRBJ2-3; D might be TRBD2 (5 bases). The CDR3 length is 14 residues. Deletions cut 1 base from V and 5 bases from J, with 10 bases between. The V gene's germline CDR1 is LGHNA and CDR2 YNFKEQ. As DNA, the CDR3 is TGTGCCAGCAGCCAAGCCGGGAATAAAGATACGCAGTATTTT. This translates into CASSQAGNKDTQYF.

The sample holds a few counts of this clone. The chain has TRBV2 and TRBJ2-1; 12 nucleotides agree with TRBD2. V was pared by 6 bases and J by 7 bases, with 7 bases of the junction left unmatched. The CDR3 contains 15 residues. Germline V gene lookup returns CDR1 SNHLY and CDR2 FYNNEI. CDR3 sequence: CASRETSGSVNEQFF. CDR3 in DNA: TGTGCCAGCAGGGAGACTAGCGGGAGTGTTAATGAGCAGTTCTTC.

The V and J genes are TRBV29-1 and TRBJ1-3, with D unclear. Germline CDR1 is SQVTM and CDR2 is ANQGSEA. Trimming removed 8 bases at V and 0 bases at J, with 11 bases between. The CDR3 loop spans 13 amino acids. For the CDR3, the DNA is TGCAGCATTCAAGTCTCCTCTGGAAACACCATATATTTT. It codes for CSIQVSSGNTIYF.

The chain links TRBV5-6 to TRBJ2-3; the D gene is possibly TRBD1 (6 bases). Trimming removed 3 bases from V and 4 bases from J, with 9 bases in between. Germline assignment: CDR1 SGHDT and CDR2 YYEEEE. The CDR3 runs to 13 residues. CDR3 sequence reads: CASSYTGSDTQYF. DNA of the CDR3: TGTGCCAGCAGCTATACAGGGTCAGATACGCAGTATTTT.

The rearrangement joins TRBV4-1 to TRBJ2-2, with D unresolved. This CDR3 is 13 amino acids long. V was pared by 1 base and J by 6 bases, with 6 bases between. Germline V gene lookup returns CDR1 MGHRA and CDR2 YSYEKL. Here the CDR3 reads CASSQVAAGELFF. The DNA of the CDR3 is TGCGCCAGCAGCCAAGTGGCGGCCGGGGAGCTGTTTTTT.

J is TRBJ1-1 and V is TRBV25-1; tentative D call: TRBD1 (6 bases). The V gene lost 4 bases and the J gene lost 4 bases, with 13 bases spanning the gap. CDR3 size: 14 residues. Looked up from germline, CDR1 is MGHDK and CDR2 is SYGVNS. CDR3 sequence reads: CASSGYRGATEAFF. The DNA for the CDR3 is TGTGCCAGCAGTGGATATCGGGGGGCCACTGAAGCTTTCTTT.

V is TRBV6-5 and J is TRBJ2-2, with 7 bases matching TRBD2. V was pared by 6 bases and J by 4 bases, with 8 bases of the junction left unmatched. Germline V gene lookup returns CDR1 MNHEY and CDR2 SVGAGI. CDR3 size: 15 residues. The CDR3 region is CASSPRLASTGELFF. The DNA for the CDR3 is TGTGCCAGCAGCCCACGACTAGCATCCACCGGGGAGCTGTTTTTT.

This clone is a singleton in its sample. This chain uses TRBV27 with TRBJ2-1; D gene ambiguous. V was cut by 6 bases and J by 8 bases, with 5 bases left in between. Germline lookup yields CDR1 MNHEY and CDR2 SMNVEV (reference sequence). CDR3 length equals 10 residues. Here the CDR3 reads CASRGDEQFF. CDR3 sequence (DNA): TGTGCCAGCAGGGGCGATGAGCAGTTCTTC.

This clone was seen a handful of times. This chain joins TRBV4-2 and TRBJ2-1; 7 bases match TRBD2. V dropped 3 bases and J dropped 4; count of bases not matched to a gene: 6. The germline V gene has CDR1 LGHNA and CDR2 YNFKEQ. This CDR3 comprises 15 residues. CDR3 in amino acids: CASSQQRDFYNEQFF. CDR3 DNA: TGTGCCAGCAGCCAGCAGCGGGACTTTTACAATGAGCAGTTCTTC.

The chain joins TRBV7-8 to TRBJ2-7, with D uncertain. Looked up from germline, CDR1 is SGHVS and CDR2 is FQNEAQ. The CDR3 length is 13 residues. Trimming removed 2 bases from V and 3 bases from J, with 8 bases in between. CDR3 in amino acids: CASSLNSYYEQYF. The CDR3 DNA reads as TGTGCCAGCAGCTTAAACAGTTACTACGAGCAGTACTTC. The entire variable domain, with the rest obtained from reference TRBV7-8 and TRBJ2-7, is as follows: GAGVSQSPRYKVAKRGQDVALRCDPISGHVSLFWYQQALGQGPEFLTYFQNEAQLDKSGLPSDRFFAERPEGSVSTLKIQRTQQEDSAVYLCASSLNSYYEQYFGPGTRLTVT.

V and J are TRBV29-1 and TRBJ2-5; 10 nucleotides agree with TRBD2. This CDR3 has 15 amino acids. Per germline, CDR1 SQVTM and CDR2 ANQGSEA. With V trimmed by 1 base and J by 5 bases, 7 bases remained unmatched. The CDR3 region is CSVEVPAGGLETQYF. CDR3 DNA sequence: TGCAGCGTTGAAGTTCCAGCGGGAGGGCTGGAGACCCAGTACTTC.

The V and J genes are TRBV7-9 and TRBJ2-7; D gene unclear. The ends were cut back, 1 base at V and 2 bases at J, with 6 bases in the middle. The CDR3 extends over 13 amino acids. Germline lookup yields CDR1 SEHNR and CDR2 FQNEAQ (reference sequence). For the CDR3, the DNA is TGTGCCAGCAGCTTAGGGGCGACCTACGAGCAGTACTTC. It encodes CASSLGATYEQYF.

The rearrangement joins TRBV5-6 to TRBJ2-1; 7 bases are shared with TRBD2. V lost 0 bases to trimming and J lost 5 bases; unmatched junction nucleotides: 2. The CDR3 is 14 residues long. Germline CDR1 reads SGHDT; CDR2 reads YYEEEE. As DNA, the CDR3 is TGTGCCAGCAGCTTGGCTCTAGCGGACAATGAGCAGTTCTTC. It codes for CASSLALADNEQFF.

The rearrangement joins TRBV11-3 to TRBJ2-1; 9 positions agree with TRBD1. Losses at the gene ends were 2 bases for V and 3 bases for J; bases not matched to a gene: 2. Germline V lookup: CDR1 SGHNT, CDR2 YENEEA. This CDR3 has 15 amino acids. The CDR3 DNA follows: TGTGCCAGCAGCTTACCGGGACAGGGCTACAATGAGCAGTTCTTC. Its translation: CASSLPGQGYNEQFF.

The chain recombines TRBV5-4 with TRBJ1-1; TRBD1 matches 7 bases. The J segment lost 1 base and the V segment lost 2 bases, leaving 5 bases of the junction unmatched. The germline V gene encodes CDR1 SGHNT and CDR2 YYREEE (reference sequence). CDR3 length: 15 residues. The CDR3 nucleotides read TGTGCCAGCAGCTTAAGAGGGGGCGGGAACACTGAAGCTTTCTTT. This sequence encodes CASSLRGGGNTEAFF.

The CDR3 DNA reads TGCAGCGCTTATTCGACTAGCAGGGATACGCAGTATTTT. Protein sequence: CSAYSTSRDTQYF. J is TRBJ2-3 and V is TRBV29-1, with TRBD2 matching 7 bases. This CDR3 is built from 13 residues. The J segment lost 6 bases and the V segment lost 7 bases, leaving 10 bases of the junction unmatched. CDR1 is SQVTM, CDR2 ANQGSEA, per germline.

The chain is built from TRBV7-3 and TRBJ2-3; no firm D call. V dropped 5 bases and J dropped 1 base, with 4 bases sitting between them. This CDR3 has 12 residues. Germline CDR1 is SGHTA and CDR2 is FQGTGA. The chain's CDR3 is CASSPGTDTQYF. The CDR3 DNA sequence: TGTGCCAGCAGCCCAGGCACAGATACGCAGTATTTT. Complete variable domain (other parts from reference TRBV7-3 and TRBJ2-3): GAGVSQTPSNKVTEKGKYVELRCDPISGHTALYWYRQSLGQGPEFLIYFQGTGAADDSGLPNDRFFAVRPEGSVSTLKIQRTERGDSAVYLCASSPGTDTQYFGPGTRLTVL.

The chain recombines TRBV15 with TRBJ2-7; perhaps TRBD1 as D (5 bases). The germline gives CDR1 LNHNV, CDR2 YYDKDF (reference sequence). The CDR3 is 14 residues long. Trimming stripped 0 bases from V and 3 bases from J, with 9 bases between. CDR3 coding DNA: TGTGCCACCAGCAGAGATCCAGGGAACTACGAGCAGTACTTC. Amino acids: CATSRDPGNYEQYF.

The chain has TRBV6-5 and TRBJ2-7; 8 nucleotides agree with TRBD1. The CDR3 covers 13 residues. After removal of 5 bases from V and 4 bases from J, the junction contained 4 bases not matched to a gene. The germline V gene encodes CDR1 MNHEY and CDR2 SVGAGI. CDR3 DNA sequence: TGTGCCAGCAGTCGGGACAGGCCTTACGAGCAGTACTTC. Translated, it gives CASSRDRPYEQYF.

The chain employs TRBV19 and TRBJ1-2, with 7 nucleotides matching TRBD1. Germline lookup yields CDR1 LNHDA and CDR2 SQIVND (reference sequence). The V segment lost 6 bases and the J segment 6 bases; nucleotides outside the gene matches: 10. The CDR3 loop spans 14 amino acids. The CDR3 region is CASRFRDSIHGYTF. The CDR3, as DNA: TGTGCCAGTAGGTTCCGGGACAGCATTCATGGCTACACCTTC.